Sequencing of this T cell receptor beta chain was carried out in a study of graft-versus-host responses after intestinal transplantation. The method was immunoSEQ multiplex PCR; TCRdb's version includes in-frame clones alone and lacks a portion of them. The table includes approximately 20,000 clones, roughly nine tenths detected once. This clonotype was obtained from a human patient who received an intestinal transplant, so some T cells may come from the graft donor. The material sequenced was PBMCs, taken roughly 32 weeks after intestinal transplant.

Here the CDR3 reads CASSWEQGRAYEQYF. The CDR3 DNA reads as TGTGCCAGCAGCTGGGAACAGGGAAGGGCCTACGAGCAGTACTTC. J is TRBJ2-7 and V is TRBV7-8; D perhaps matches TRBD1 (6 bases). Trimming shortened V by 4 bases and J by 2 bases, and 15 bases separated the two germline ends. The germline CDR1 and CDR2 sequences are SGHVS and FQNEAQ. This CDR3 spans 15 amino acids.